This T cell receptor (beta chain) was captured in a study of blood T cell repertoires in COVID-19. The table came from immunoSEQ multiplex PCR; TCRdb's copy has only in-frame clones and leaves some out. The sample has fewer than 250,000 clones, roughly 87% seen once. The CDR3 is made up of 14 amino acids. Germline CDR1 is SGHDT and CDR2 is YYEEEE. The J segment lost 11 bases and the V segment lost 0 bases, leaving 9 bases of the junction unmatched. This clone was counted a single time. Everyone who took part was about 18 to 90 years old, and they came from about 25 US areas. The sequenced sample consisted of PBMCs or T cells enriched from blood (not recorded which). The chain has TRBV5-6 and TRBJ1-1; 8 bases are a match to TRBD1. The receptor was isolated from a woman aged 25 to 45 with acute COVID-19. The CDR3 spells CASSLVQGQGLAFF. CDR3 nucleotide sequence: TGTGCCAGCAGCTTGGTACAAGGACAGGGACTCGCTTTCTTT.